This TCR beta chain was found in a study of glioma-infiltrating T cells after dendritic cell vaccination. Study-level information: Between the early 2000s and the early 2010s, patients got autologous tumor lysate-pulsed dendritic cell vaccines.

The immunoSEQ assay amplified TCRB CDR3 from up to 2 ug DNA. This table comes from immunoSEQ multiplex PCR, and its TCRdb copy is limited to in-frame clones, with some not included. The sample lists about 92,000 clones; over 75% were seen once. Selection required adequate fresh-frozen tumor tissue plus more than two years' survival data. The V end lost 3 bases, the J end lost 2 bases, and 5 bases lay between the germline ends. The germline CDR1 and CDR2 sequences are MNHNS and SASEGT. This CDR3 comprises 13 residues. Regarding this clone: Distinct nucleotide sequences in the sample also encode this CDR3.

This chain connects TRBV6-1 to TRBJ1-5; D is ambiguous. This TCR came from a human donor with glioblastoma. Sequenced material: blood, taken before dendritic cell vaccination. The CDR3 nucleotides are TGTGCCAGCAGTGAGACTGGCAATCAGCCCCAGCATTTT. Translation: CASSETGNQPQHF.